These 13 T cell receptor beta chains originate from one sample sequenced in a study of cytomegalovirus exposure and HLA in healthy donors. Researchers ran the PCR with 60 Vbeta and 13 Jbeta primers. Here immunoSEQ multiplex PCR was the method, and the copy in TCRdb shows in-frame clones only, minus some. There are 160,000 or so clones in the sample; roughly 82% occur only once, and around 11% lies in the top ten. Sequenced input: PBMCs. Receptors were obtained from a man aged 50-60 years in good health and CMV-seropositive.

The chain uses TRBV5-6 and TRBJ2-6; 8 nucleotides line up with TRBD1. Germline loops: CDR1 SGHDT, CDR2 YYEEEE. CDR3 size: 19 residues. V trimming: 0 bases; J trimming: 0 bases; junction bases outside the gene matches: 8. CDR3 region: CASSLAGGGLLSGANVLTF. CDR3 coding DNA: TGTGCCAGCAGCTTGGCAGGGGGCGGTTTACTCTCTGGGGCCAACGTCCTGACTTTC. The full variable domain, with the rest looked up from reference TRBV5-6 and TRBJ2-6, is DAGVTQSPTHLIKTRGQQVTLRCSPKSGHDTVSWYQQALGQGPQFIFQYYEEEERQRGNFPDRFSGHQFPNYSSELNVNALLLGDSALYLCASSLAGGGLLSGANVLTFGAGSRLTVL.

The J gene is TRBJ2-5, the V gene TRBV9, with TRBD2 matching 8 bases. CDR1 and CDR2 from the germline V gene are SGDLS and YYNGEE. J lost 3 bases, V lost 0 bases, and 16 bases had no gene match. The CDR3 contains 19 residues. The CDR3, as DNA: TGTGCCAGCAGCGTAGGAATTTCTCGAGGCGGGGGGAAGGAAGAGACCCAGTACTTC. As protein: CASSVGISRGGGKEETQYF.

CDR3 nucleotides: TGTGCCAGCAGCTTGTGGGACAGGGATTTCCTTAAGCAGTACTTC. Protein sequence: CASSLWDRDFLKQYF. V is TRBV5-6 and J is TRBJ2-7; 9 positions agree with TRBD1. V lost 1 base and J lost 8; bases outside the gene matches: 10. This CDR3 is built from 15 residues. CDR1 is SGHDT, CDR2 YYEEEE, per germline.

The J gene is TRBJ2-2, the V gene TRBV7-2; 7 nucleotides line up with TRBD1. Per germline, CDR1 SGHTA and CDR2 FQGNSA. The CDR3 is 15 amino acids. V was pared by 6 bases and J by 2 bases, with 6 bases of the junction left unmatched. CDR3 amino acids: CASRIDRVNTGELFF. CDR3 bases: TGTGCCAGCAGGATCGACAGGGTAAACACCGGGGAGCTGTTTTTT.

This clone was observed a handful of times. V is TRBV9 and J is TRBJ1-2; D ambiguous. The CDR3 extends over 15 amino acids. V was trimmed by 2 bases and J by 5 bases, leaving 16 bases between them. The germline CDR1 and CDR2 sequences are SGDLS and YYNGEE. The CDR3 here is CASSVGSYSGYGYTF. Here the CDR3 DNA reads TGTGCCAGCAGCGTTGGGAGTTACTCGGGATATGGCTACACCTTC.

The chain uses TRBV10-1 and TRBJ1-5; 11 bases map to TRBD1. This CDR3 has 18 amino acids. Trimming at V came to 6 bases and at J to 0 bases, leaving 10 bases not matched to a gene. The germline gives CDR1 WNHNN, CDR2 SYGVQD (reference sequence). In DNA form, the CDR3 reads TGCGCCAGCAGCCAACCGGGACAGGGGGTGGATAGCAATCAGCCCCAGCATTTT. Its translation: CASSQPGQGVDSNQPQHF.

This sequence joins TRBV6-5 and TRBJ2-1, with TRBD1 matching 8 bases. This CDR3 region has 15 residues. Germline CDR1 and CDR2: MNHEY and SVGAGI. The V segment lost 4 bases and the J segment 7 bases; nucleotides outside the gene matches: 9. CDR3 nucleotide sequence: TGTGCCAGCAGTTGGGGGACAGGACGTCGGAATGAGCAGTTCTTC. It specifies CASSWGTGRRNEQFF.

V and J are TRBV5-6 and TRBJ2-1; D perhaps matches TRBD2 (5 bases). This CDR3 region has 13 residues. From germline, CDR1 is SGHDT and CDR2 YYEEEE. The germline V and J ends were trimmed by 4 bases and 8 bases, with 13 bases remaining between them. In DNA, the CDR3 is TGTGCCAGCAGCCTAGCCCACAGTGATGAGCAGTTCTTC. As protein: CASSLAHSDEQFF. The full variable domain, with the rest looked up from reference TRBV5-6 and TRBJ2-1, is DAGVTQSPTHLIKTRGQQVTLRCSPKSGHDTVSWYQQALGQGPQFIFQYYEEEERQRGNFPDRFSGHQFPNYSSELNVNALLLGDSALYLCASSLAHSDEQFFGPGTRLTVL.

The V call is TRBV6-1, the J call TRBJ1-6, with D perhaps matching TRBD1 (6 bases). Germline CDR1 and CDR2: MNHNS and SASEGT. This CDR3 comprises 14 residues. With 2 bases removed from V and 10 bases from J, the gap between germline ends came to 12 bases. The CDR3 DNA sequence: TGTGCCAGCAGTGAAAGGTCAGGGGAATCACCCCTCCACTTT. Protein product: CASSERSGESPLHF.

The rearrangement uses TRBV5-1 and TRBJ2-5, with a weak D call TRBD1 (7 bases). CDR3 length: 13 amino acids. Germline CDR1 is SGHRS and CDR2 is YFSETQ. Trimming removed 5 bases from V and 5 bases from J, with 13 bases in between. The CDR3 spells CASRVSGGETQYF. In DNA, the CDR3 is TGCGCCAGCAGAGTGTCAGGGGGGGAGACCCAGTACTTC.

The chain joins TRBV2 to TRBJ2-1; 12 positions match TRBD2. The CDR3 runs to 14 residues. V lost 5 bases to trimming and J lost 9 bases; unmatched junction nucleotides: 5. Germline V gene lookup returns CDR1 SNHLY and CDR2 FYNNEI. The CDR3 bases are TGTGCCAGCAGTAGGACTAGCGGGGAGGTTGAGCAGTTCTTC. The encoded protein is CASSRTSGEVEQFF.

The V gene is TRBV18, the J gene TRBJ1-5; D is uncertain. Germline lookup yields CDR1 KGHSH and CDR2 LQKENI. The CDR3 extends over 14 amino acids. The V gene lost 0 bases and the J gene lost 8 bases, with 11 bases spanning the gap. CDR3 protein: CASSPPNGFKPQHF. In nucleotides, the CDR3 is TGTGCCAGCTCACCACCGAACGGGTTCAAGCCCCAGCATTTT.

This sequence joins TRBV28 and TRBJ1-2; possible D gene TRBD1, 6 bases. Germline V CDR1 and CDR2: MDHEN, SYDVKM. The CDR3 loop spans 14 amino acids. Between the trimmed V and J ends, which lost 5 bases and 10 bases, there was a span of 20 bases. This chain's CDR3 is CASSPPITGSVYTF. Here the CDR3 DNA reads TGTGCCAGCAGTCCCCCTATAACAGGGAGTGTCTACACCTTC.